A single sample gave rise to the 18 T cell receptor beta chains below, sequenced in a study of blood T cells in healthy people across ages. A second about 6 to 12 cycle PCR used barcoded and J-beta primers. TCRdb processed the 5' RACE reads anew with MiXCR; each CDR3 protein has one entry. The top ten hold around 23% of the sample, which has about 580,000 distinct CDR3 sequences, under 55% seen once. The sequencing sample was made of blood. Receptors originate from a man aged 80 or over in good health.

This chain joins TRBV7-2 and TRBJ2-2, with TRBD2 matching over 12 bases. J was trimmed by 6 bases and V by 5 bases; bases with no gene match: 7. Germline CDR1 SGHTA, CDR2 FQGNSA. The CDR3 sequence is 16 residues long. CDR3 region: CASSVPTSGSAGELFF. CDR3 coding DNA: TGTGCCAGCAGCGTTCCGACTAGCGGGAGCGCCGGGGAGCTGTTTTTT.

J is TRBJ2-7 and V is TRBV6-1; D is ambiguous. Germline V gives CDR1 MNHNS, CDR2 SASEGT. The CDR3 is made up of 15 amino acids. Between the trimmed V and J ends, which lost 5 bases and 1 base, there was a span of 15 bases. The CDR3, as DNA: TGTGCCAGCAGTCCCCCCGAGAGGAATTCCTACGAGCAGTACTTC. This translates into CASSPPERNSYEQYF.

The V call is TRBV14, the J call TRBJ2-7; D gene unclear. This CDR3 comprises 12 residues. Looked up from germline, CDR1 is SGHDN and CDR2 is FVKESK. The germline V and J ends were trimmed by 5 bases and 3 bases, with 8 bases remaining between them. CDR3 region: CASSTTVYEQYF. CDR3 coding DNA: TGTGCCAGCAGCACGACCGTCTACGAGCAGTACTTC.

This clonotype was picked up many times. V and J are TRBV29-1 and TRBJ2-5; TRBD2 matches 13 bases. Germline trimming cut 4 bases from V and 4 bases from J; bases unmatched to any gene: 0. CDR1 and CDR2 from the germline V gene are SQVTM and ANQGSEA. The CDR3 contains 13 residues. In DNA, the CDR3 is TGCAGCGTTGGACTAGCGGGAGGAGAGACCCAGTACTTC. It codes for CSVGLAGGETQYF.

This clonotype was observed many times. V is TRBV27 and J is TRBJ2-1; no clear D. Trimming took off 4 bases at V and 9 bases at J, with 10 bases between the two ends. This CDR3 is built from 12 residues. Germline V CDR1 and CDR2: MNHEY, SMNVEV (reference sequence). CDR3 protein: CASSSVVSEQFF. In DNA, the CDR3 is TGTGCCAGCAGTTCCGTAGTGAGTGAGCAGTTCTTC.

Only a few counts were recorded for this clonotype. The V gene is TRBV27, the J gene TRBJ2-5; D remains ambiguous. Trimming stripped 0 bases from V and 5 bases from J, with 7 bases between. CDR1 is MNHEY, CDR2 SMNVEV, per germline (reference sequence). The CDR3 covers 13 residues. This CDR3 is CASSLSTGETQYF. In nucleotides, the CDR3 is TGTGCCAGCAGTTTATCGACCGGCGAGACCCAGTACTTC.

This clonotype showed up many times. The rearrangement links TRBV6-5 to TRBJ2-3, with 10 positions matching TRBD2. CDR1 and CDR2 from the germline V gene are MNHEY and SVGAGI. V lost 10 bases, J lost 2 bases, and 9 bases stayed unmatched. The CDR3 extends over 15 amino acids. CDR3 bases: TGTGCCACCTATAGCGGGAGGCTTCTCACAGATACGCAGTATTTT. Protein sequence: CATYSGRLLTDTQYF.

The CDR3 region has the DNA TGTGCCAGCAGCTCACCACAGGGGGCTAATTCACCCCTCCACTTT. It translates to CASSSPQGANSPLHF. The chain joins TRBV7-2 to TRBJ1-6; 9 bases are shared with TRBD1. The CDR3 loop spans 15 amino acids. V shed 4 bases, J shed 6 bases, and the junction held 4 bases outside the gene matches. The germline CDR1 and CDR2 sequences are SGHTA and FQGNSA.

The V gene is TRBV27, the J gene TRBJ2-7; D tentatively fits TRBD1 or TRBD2 (8 bases each). The CDR3 is 18 amino acids. V was shortened by 5 bases and J by 1 base, with 24 bases between the two germline ends. Germline CDR1 is MNHEY and CDR2 is SMNVEV (reference sequence). CDR3 nucleotide sequence: TGTGCCAGCAGTCCCATCCCCCGGGGGGGACAGGTATCCTACGAGCAGTACTTC. As protein: CASSPIPRGGQVSYEQYF.

This clonotype was detected a few times. The V call is TRBV29-1, the J call TRBJ2-6; D is perhaps TRBD1 (6 bases). Trimming cost V 6 bases and J 3 bases, with 9 bases left between them. CDR1 SQVTM and CDR2 ANQGSEA come from the germline V gene. This CDR3 comprises 13 residues. DNA of the CDR3: TGCAGCGTAACAGGGAGTGGGGCCAACGTCCTGACTTTC. It is translated as CSVTGSGANVLTF.

The chain carries TRBV12-3 or TRBV12-4 and TRBJ1-4; D perhaps matches TRBD1 (6 bases). The CDR3 runs 15 residues. Trimming took off 6 bases at V and 8 bases at J, with 19 bases between the two ends. The CDR3 bases are TGTGCCAGCAGATTTGCCCGGGACAAACCCGAAAAACTGTTTTTT. Its translation: CASRFARDKPEKLFF.

This clonotype was observed a handful of times. The chain links TRBV7-2 to TRBJ2-2, with 8 bases identical to TRBD2. This CDR3 region has 16 residues. V was clipped by 0 bases and J by 6 bases; unmatched bases: 6. Germline CDR1 SGHTA, CDR2 FQGNSA. The CDR3 sequence: CASSLAVAGGPGELFF. The CDR3 DNA reads as TGTGCCAGCAGCTTAGCGGTGGCGGGAGGTCCCGGGGAGCTGTTTTTT.

As to this clonotype: A much more abundant neighbour one base away suggests this may be a read error. The V and J genes are TRBV28 and TRBJ1-6, with unresolved D. This CDR3 contains 14 residues. CDR1 is MDHEN, CDR2 SYDVKM, per germline. The CDR3 sequence: CASSPGGYNSPPHF. CDR3 sequence (DNA): TGTGCCAGCAGCCCGGGTGGATATAATTCACCCCCCCACTTT.

This clonotype was found a few times. Germline and junction disagree at one end, which may indicate a read error. J is TRBJ2-1 and V is TRBV7-2; 7 bases match TRBD2. Germline CDR1 and CDR2: SGHTA and FQGNSA. The length of the CDR3 is 15 residues. CDR3 bases: TGTGCCTGCAGCTCTGCTAGCGGACAATACAATGAGCAGTTCTTC. Translated: CACSSASGQYNEQFF.

The chain carries TRBV5-1 and TRBJ1-2, with TRBD1 identical over 7 bases. Unmatched junction bases numbered 11, after V lost 5 bases and J lost 4 bases. In germline, CDR1 is SGHRS, CDR2 YFSETQ. CDR3 length equals 15 residues. CDR3 sequence reads: CASRPRGENSYGYTF. CDR3 in DNA: TGCGCCAGCAGGCCCAGGGGGGAGAATAGCTATGGCTACACCTTC.

The chain uses TRBV28 and TRBJ2-5; no firm D call. V was pared by 8 bases and J by 5 bases, with 9 bases between. The CDR3 contains 11 residues. Looked up from germline, CDR1 is MDHEN and CDR2 is SYDVKM. The CDR3 protein is CASGPWETQYF. In DNA, the CDR3 is TGTGCCAGCGGTCCGTGGGAGACCCAGTACTTC.

The genes are TRBV20-1 and TRBJ2-7; D is uncertain. CDR3 length: 10 residues. Germline CDR1 DFQATT, CDR2 SNEGSKA (reference sequence). Trimming took 5 bases from V and 7 from J, leaving 9 bases between them. CDR3 DNA sequence: TGCAGTGCTTTTGCGGTAGAGCAGTACTTC. Its translation: CSAFAVEQYF.

The chain employs TRBV6-5 and TRBJ2-2; D is perhaps TRBD2 (6 bases). CDR3 length equals 14 residues. Trimming took off 7 bases at V and 2 bases at J, with 11 bases between the two ends. CDR1 is MNHEY and CDR2 is SVGAGI in the germline V gene. The CDR3 DNA reads TGTGCCAGCACCCGCGGGGTAAACACCGGGGAGCTGTTTTTT. Translated, it gives CASTRGVNTGELFF.